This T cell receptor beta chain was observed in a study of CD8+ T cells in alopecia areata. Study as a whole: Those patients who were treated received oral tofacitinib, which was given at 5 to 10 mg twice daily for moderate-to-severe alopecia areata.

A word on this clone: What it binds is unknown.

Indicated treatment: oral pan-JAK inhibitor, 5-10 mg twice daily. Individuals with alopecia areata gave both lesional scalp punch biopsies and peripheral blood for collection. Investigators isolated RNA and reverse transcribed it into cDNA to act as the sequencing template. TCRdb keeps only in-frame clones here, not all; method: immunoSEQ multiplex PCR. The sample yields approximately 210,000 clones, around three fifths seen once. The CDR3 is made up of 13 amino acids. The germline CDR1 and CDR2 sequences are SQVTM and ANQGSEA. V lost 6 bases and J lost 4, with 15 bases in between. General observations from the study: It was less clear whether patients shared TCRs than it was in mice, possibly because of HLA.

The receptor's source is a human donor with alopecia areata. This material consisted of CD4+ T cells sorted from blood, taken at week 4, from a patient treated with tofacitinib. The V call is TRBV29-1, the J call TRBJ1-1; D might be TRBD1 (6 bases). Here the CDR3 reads CSVVSAGATEAFF. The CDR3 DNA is TGCAGCGTCGTCTCTGCAGGGGCCACTGAAGCTTTCTTT.